One sample yielded the 32 T cell receptor beta chains listed below, sequenced in a study of blood T cell repertoires in COVID-19. Produced via immunoSEQ multiplex PCR; TCRdb's table is partial and in-frame only. Of around 63,000 clones detected, more than 70% appear once; the ten largest clones hold roughly a sixth. Sequencing was carried out using peripheral blood. These receptors were collected from a man between 60 and 75 years old with COVID-19, enrolled during active disease.

To note about this clone: The same CDR3 can be traced to other DNA sequences in this sample. The rearrangement links TRBV6-5 to TRBJ1-4; TRBD1 aligns across 7 bases. The CDR3 covers 15 residues. V was clipped by 3 bases and J by 4 bases; unmatched bases: 5. CDR1 MNHEY and CDR2 SVGAGI come from the germline V gene. CDR3 coding DNA: TGTGCCAGCAGTTATAGGGGGCCCGGTAATGAAAAACTGTTTTTT. Protein sequence: CASSYRGPGNEKLFF.

This chain links TRBV15 with TRBJ2-3, with 8 bases lining up with TRBD2. V lost 7 bases and J lost 3; bases outside the gene matches: 12. The germline CDR1 and CDR2 sequences are LNHNV and YYDKDF (reference sequence). The CDR3 spans 16 residues. The chain's CDR3 is CATNTMELAETDTQYF. The CDR3 DNA reads TGTGCCACCAACACGATGGAACTAGCGGAGACAGATACGCAGTATTTT.

CDR3 region: CASSILGYLAGPNTGELFF. As DNA, the CDR3 is TGTGCCAGTAGTATACTGGGGTATCTAGCGGGGCCGAACACCGGGGAGCTGTTTTTT. V is TRBV19 and J is TRBJ2-2, with 9 positions matching TRBD2. Germline V gene lookup returns CDR1 LNHDA and CDR2 SQIVND (reference sequence). The V segment lost 2 bases and the J segment 0 bases; nucleotides outside the gene matches: 10. This CDR3 is built from 19 residues. The full variable domain, with the rest looked up from reference TRBV19 and TRBJ2-2, is DGGITQSPKYLFRKEGQNVTLSCEQNLNHDAMYWYRQDPGQGLRLIYYSQIVNDFQKGDIAEGYSVSREKKESFPLTVTSAQKNPTAFYLCASSILGYLAGPNTGELFFGEGSRLTVL.

This rearrangement joins TRBV7-9 to TRBJ1-3; 8 bases align to TRBD1. Germline V gives CDR1 SEHNR, CDR2 FQNEAQ (reference sequence). CDR3 length: 16 residues. V dropped 5 bases and J dropped 4; count of bases not matched to a gene: 10. The DNA of the CDR3 is TGTGCCAGCAGCCGCTACAGGGGGTCGATAGGAAACACCATATATTTT. Amino acids: CASSRYRGSIGNTIYF.

The rearrangement links TRBV12-3 or TRBV12-4 to TRBJ2-5; TRBD2 matches at 8 bases. CDR3 length equals 13 residues. The V gene end was trimmed by 6 bases and the J gene end by 5 bases; junction bases not matched to a gene: 5. As DNA, the CDR3 is TGTGCCAGCAGCCGGGGGGGGCGCGAGACCCAGTACTTC. Protein sequence: CASSRGGRETQYF.

The rearrangement uses TRBV5-4 and TRBJ2-7, with 7 bases matching TRBD2. The germline V gene has CDR1 SGHNT and CDR2 YYREEE (reference sequence). This CDR3 has 14 amino acids. Trimming took 1 base from V and 2 from J; bases not matched to a gene: 3. CDR3 coding DNA: TGTGCCAGCAGCTTGTCTCTAGCGGCCTACGAGCAGTACTTC. This encodes CASSLSLAAYEQYF. Complete variable domain (other parts from reference TRBV5-4 and TRBJ2-7): ETGVTQSPTHLIKTRGQQVTLRCSSQSGHNTVSWYQQALGQGPQFIFQYYREEENGRGNFPPRFSGLQFPNYSSELNVNALELDDSALYLCASSLSLAAYEQYFGPGTRLTVT.

Only a few counts were recorded for this clone. This chain uses TRBV10-2 with TRBJ1-5, with 7 nucleotides matching TRBD1. This CDR3 region has 15 residues. Germline-derived CDR1 and CDR2 are WSHSY and SAAADI. V was pared by 3 bases and J by 13 bases, with 15 bases of the junction left unmatched. In DNA form, the CDR3 reads TGCGCCAGCAGTGACGAGAACAGGGGAGAACCTTTTCAGCATTTT. Its protein is CASSDENRGEPFQHF.

V usage is TRBV12-5 and J usage is TRBJ1-1; D is unclear. V lost 5 bases, J lost 1 base, and 11 bases lay in between. The CDR3 runs to 14 residues. CDR1 and CDR2 (germline): LGHNT, FRNRAP. CDR3 in amino acids: CASGIGLSNTEAFF. The CDR3 DNA reads TGTGCTAGTGGTATTGGCTTATCGAACACTGAAGCTTTCTTT.

The chain joins TRBV12-3 or TRBV12-4 to TRBJ1-1; D gene unclear. Between the trimmed V and J ends, which lost 6 bases and 7 bases, there was a span of 12 bases. This CDR3 has 12 amino acids. The CDR3 protein is CASSSRGFEAFF. CDR3 nucleotide sequence: TGTGCCAGCAGCTCCAGAGGTTTTGAAGCTTTCTTT.

The gene calls are TRBV23-1 and TRBJ1-5; TRBD1 aligns across 7 bases. Being an ORF, TRBV23-1 has a function that is uncertain. Trimming at V came to 7 bases and at J to 6 bases, leaving 15 bases not matched to a gene. The CDR3 runs 16 residues. The CDR3 is CASTKGGQGGPQPQHF. CDR3 DNA: TGCGCCAGCACCAAAGGGGGGCAGGGGGGCCCTCAGCCCCAGCATTTT.

CDR3 nucleotides: TGTGCCAGCAGCCTCAGAGGAGGGGGCGCGGGAGAGACCCAGTACTTC. Amino acid sequence: CASSLRGGGAGETQYF. The V gene is TRBV7-3, the J gene TRBJ2-5; the D gene is possibly TRBD1 (7 bases). The germline V and J ends were trimmed by 5 bases and 4 bases, with 20 bases remaining between them. This CDR3 region has 16 residues. The V gene's germline CDR1 is SGHTA and CDR2 FQGTGA.

This chain connects TRBV7-9 to TRBJ2-3; 7 bases line up with TRBD2. Germline loops: CDR1 SEHNR, CDR2 FQNEAQ (reference sequence). Losses at the gene ends were 0 bases for V and 4 bases for J; bases not matched to a gene: 4. The CDR3 contains 15 residues. CDR3 residues: CASSLAGGGADTQYF. The CDR3, as DNA: TGTGCCAGCAGCTTAGCGGGGGGAGGGGCAGATACGCAGTATTTT. Full variable domain (remainder filled in from reference TRBV7-9 and TRBJ2-3): DTGVSQNPRHKITKRGQNVTFRCDPISEHNRLYWYRQTLGQGPEFLTYFQNEAQLEKSRLLSDRFSAERPKGSFSTLEIQRTEQGDSAMYLCASSLAGGGADTQYFGPGTRLTVL.

V is TRBV19 and J is TRBJ1-4, with a possible D match to TRBD1 (6 bases). V lost 3 bases and J 2 bases, leaving 16 bases between the germline ends. The CDR3 loop spans 17 amino acids. Germline assignment: CDR1 LNHDA and CDR2 SQIVND (reference sequence). CDR3 residues: CASSMGFYRATNEKLFF. Here the CDR3 DNA reads TGTGCCAGTAGTATGGGGTTTTACAGGGCGACTAATGAAAAACTGTTTTTT.

In DNA, the CDR3 is TGTGCCAGCAGTACACTAGCGGATGAGCAGTTCTTC. This encodes CASSTLADEQFF. The chain uses TRBV28 and TRBJ2-1, with TRBD2 identical over 8 bases. Looked up from germline, CDR1 is MDHEN and CDR2 is SYDVKM. With 5 bases clipped from V and 8 bases from J, the junction kept 2 bases outside the gene matches. The CDR3 contains 12 residues.

V gene TRBV12-3 or TRBV12-4 combines with J gene TRBJ1-2; possible D gene TRBD1, 5 bases. The V gene lost 3 bases and the J gene lost 7 bases, with 12 bases spanning the gap. This CDR3 contains 13 residues. CDR3 region: CASSFFQGSGYTF. CDR3 coding DNA: TGTGCCAGCAGTTTTTTCCAGGGAAGTGGCTACACCTTC.

This clone came up once. The V call is TRBV2, the J call TRBJ1-6; a possible D gene is TRBD1 (6 bases). This CDR3 comprises 14 residues. The germline CDR1 and CDR2 sequences are SNHLY and FYNNEI. Trimming removed 10 bases at V and 6 bases at J, with 16 bases between. DNA of the CDR3: TGTGCCACCCCAACAGGGACGGTTAATTCACCCCTCCACTTT. This codes for CATPTGTVNSPLHF.

The chain couples TRBV29-1 to TRBJ1-2; 9 nucleotides line up with TRBD1. V dropped 3 bases and J dropped 7; count of bases not matched to a gene: 6. The CDR3 contains 13 residues. Germline-derived CDR1 and CDR2 are SQVTM and ANQGSEA. The CDR3 DNA reads TGCAGCGTTGACCGGACAGGGGTGGGTGGCTACACCTTC. Residues: CSVDRTGVGGYTF.

The chain recombines TRBV29-1 with TRBJ2-7; possible D gene TRBD1, 6 bases. V shed 5 bases and J shed 4 bases, with 15 bases lying between them. The germline V gene encodes CDR1 SQVTM and CDR2 ANQGSEA. The CDR3 loop spans 13 amino acids. CDR3: CSVQTVGAYEQYF. Written as DNA, the CDR3 is TGCAGCGTTCAAACGGTGGGGGCATACGAGCAGTACTTC.

The rearrangement joins TRBV7-3 to TRBJ2-7; 9 bases are shared with TRBD2. The CDR3 contains 15 residues. The junction had 5 bases not matched to a gene; V was cut back by 5 bases and J by 0 bases. CDR1 is SGHTA, CDR2 FQGTGA, per germline. Here the CDR3 DNA reads TGTGCCAGCAGCCTCAGCGGGGGGAACTCCTACGAGCAGTACTTC. Translation: CASSLSGGNSYEQYF.

The chain recombines TRBV18 with TRBJ1-1, with a tentative D call TRBD1 (6 bases). Germline values: CDR1 KGHSH, CDR2 LQKENI. CDR3 size: 16 residues. Trimming pared 3 bases from V and 5 bases from J, leaving 19 bases between. In DNA, the CDR3 is TGTGCCAGCTCACCCTCTAAGACAGGAACTGGGACTGAAGCTTTCTTT. Protein: CASSPSKTGTGTEAFF.

The rearrangement links TRBV3-1 (or the pseudogene TRBV3-2) to TRBJ2-3, with no clear D. The CDR3 totals 15 residues. Germline V CDR1 and CDR2: LGHDT, YNNKEL (reference sequence). Trimming removed 5 bases from V and 7 bases from J, with 19 bases in between. CDR3 amino acids: CASSAQDESHHTQYF. The DNA of the CDR3 is TGTGCCAGCAGCGCCCAGGATGAATCCCATCATACGCAGTATTTT.

The rearrangement joins TRBV5-1 to TRBJ2-2; perhaps TRBD1 as D (5 bases). V lost 4 bases, J lost 0 bases, and 10 bases lay in between. Germline assignment: CDR1 SGHRS and CDR2 YFSETQ. The CDR3 runs to 15 residues. The CDR3 here is CASSPRTTNTGELFF. Written as DNA, the CDR3 is TGCGCCAGCAGCCCCAGGACAACGAACACCGGGGAGCTGTTTTTT.

V usage is TRBV30 and J usage is TRBJ1-1; maybe TRBD1 (5 bases). V lost 3 bases to trimming and J lost 5 bases, with 16 bases between them. The germline V gene encodes CDR1 GTSNPN and CDR2 SVGIG (reference sequence). This CDR3 comprises 14 residues. The CDR3 sequence is CAWSHLGVETEAFF. The CDR3 DNA reads TGTGCCTGGAGCCACCTAGGGGTTGAGACTGAAGCTTTCTTT.

The V call is TRBV30, the J call TRBJ2-3; a possible D gene is TRBD2 (6 bases). Looked up from germline, CDR1 is GTSNPN and CDR2 is SVGIG (reference sequence). Trimming shortened V by 0 bases and J by 3 bases, and 16 bases separated the two germline ends. This CDR3 region has 16 residues. The CDR3 here is CAWSVRRGWGTDTQYF. Written as DNA, the CDR3 is TGTGCCTGGAGTGTACGGCGGGGTTGGGGAACAGATACGCAGTATTTT.

This chain connects TRBV5-6 to TRBJ2-1, with TRBD2 identical over 7 bases. Germline V gene data show CDR1 as SGHDT and CDR2 as YYEEEE. With 4 bases clipped from V and 4 bases from J, the junction kept 8 bases outside the gene matches. The CDR3 sequence is 15 residues long. CDR3 residues: CASSTGLVSYNEQFF. DNA for the CDR3: TGTGCCAGCAGCACCGGACTAGTTTCGTACAATGAGCAGTTCTTC.

This sequence joins TRBV30 and TRBJ1-1; no reliable D call. The CDR3 totals 13 residues. CDR1 and CDR2 from the germline V gene are GTSNPN and SVGIG (reference sequence). V dropped 3 bases and J dropped 14 bases, with 22 bases sitting between them. CDR3 residues: CAWSAAGRRLGFF. The DNA of the CDR3 is TGTGCCTGGAGCGCGGCGGGCAGGAGGCTGGGATTCTTT. Full variable domain (outside the CDR3, taken from reference TRBV30 and TRBJ1-1): SQTIHQWPATLVQPVGSPLSLECTVEGTSNPNLYWYRQAAGRGLQLLFYSVGIGQISSEVPQNLSASRPQDRQFILSSKKLLLSDSGFYLCAWSAAGRRLGFFGQGTRLTVV.

The V and J genes are TRBV7-2 and TRBJ2-3; 12 positions match TRBD2. CDR3 length: 13 amino acids. V was pared by 8 bases and J by 5 bases, with 2 bases of the junction left unmatched. The V gene's germline CDR1 is SGHTA and CDR2 FQGNSA. This CDR3 is CASELAGGDTQYF. For the CDR3, the DNA is TGTGCCAGCGAACTAGCGGGGGGAGATACGCAGTATTTT. The whole variable domain, filled in from reference TRBV7-2 and TRBJ2-3, reads GAGVSQSPSNKVTEKGKDVELRCDPISGHTALYWYRQSLGQGLEFLIYFQGNSAPDKSGLPSDRFSAERTGGSVSTLTIQRTQQEDSAVYLCASELAGGDTQYFGPGTRLTVL.

The V and J genes are TRBV20-1 and TRBJ2-5; 10 bases match TRBD2. V trimming: 6 bases; J trimming: 0 bases; junction bases outside the gene matches: 7. Germline V gene sequence: CDR1 DFQATT, CDR2 SNEGSKA (reference sequence). This CDR3 contains 15 residues. CDR3 amino acids: CSASTSGAYQETQYF. Here the CDR3 DNA reads TGCAGTGCGAGTACTAGCGGGGCGTACCAAGAGACCCAGTACTTC.

The chain links TRBV6-6 to TRBJ1-6; D gene unclear. The ends were cut back, 0 bases at V and 10 bases at J, with 10 bases in the middle. The CDR3 sequence is 14 residues long. Germline loops: CDR1 MNHNY, CDR2 SVGAGI (reference sequence). As DNA, the CDR3 is TGTGCCAGCAGTTACTCTGTGAGGGAGTCACCCCTCCACTTT. It encodes CASSYSVRESPLHF.

The chain combines TRBV10-3 with TRBJ2-5; D is possibly TRBD2 (6 bases). Between the trimmed V and J ends, which lost 10 bases and 2 bases, there was a span of 14 bases. Germline CDR1 ENHRY, CDR2 SYGVKD. The CDR3 totals 13 residues. The CDR3 DNA reads as TGTGCCACCGCCCTGGGGGGTCAAGAGACCCAGTACTTC. Its translation is CATALGGQETQYF.

The V and J genes are TRBV20-1 and TRBJ1-4; 9 bases are shared with TRBD1. The CDR3 sequence is 11 residues long. Germline-derived CDR1 and CDR2 are DFQATT and SNEGSKA (reference sequence). J lost 15 bases, V lost 1 base, and 3 bases had no gene match. The CDR3 loop is CSARVDRGMFF. In DNA form, the CDR3 reads TGCAGTGCTAGAGTAGACAGGGGGATGTTTTTT.

The V call is TRBV6-1, the J call TRBJ2-5; D remains ambiguous. The CDR3 runs 13 residues. Between the trimmed V and J ends, which lost 3 bases and 5 bases, there was a span of 10 bases. Germline V gene sequence: CDR1 MNHNS, CDR2 SASEGT. The CDR3 reads CASSDHPRETQYF. DNA of the CDR3: TGTGCCAGCAGTGATCACCCCCGGGAGACCCAGTACTTC.